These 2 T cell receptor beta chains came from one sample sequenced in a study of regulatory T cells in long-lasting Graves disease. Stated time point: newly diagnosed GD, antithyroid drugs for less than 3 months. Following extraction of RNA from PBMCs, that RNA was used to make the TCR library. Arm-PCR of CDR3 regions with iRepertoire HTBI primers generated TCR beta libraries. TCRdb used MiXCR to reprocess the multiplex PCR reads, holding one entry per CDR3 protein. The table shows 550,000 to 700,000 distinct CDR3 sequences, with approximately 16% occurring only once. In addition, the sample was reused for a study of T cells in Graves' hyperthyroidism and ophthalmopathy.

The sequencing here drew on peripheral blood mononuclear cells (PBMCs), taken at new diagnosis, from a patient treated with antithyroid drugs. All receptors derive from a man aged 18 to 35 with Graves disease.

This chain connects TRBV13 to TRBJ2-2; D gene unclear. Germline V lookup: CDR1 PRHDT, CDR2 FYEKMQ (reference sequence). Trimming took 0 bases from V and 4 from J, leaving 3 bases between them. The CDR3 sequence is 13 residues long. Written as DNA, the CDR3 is TGTGCCAGCAGCTTAGGCTTCACCGGGGAGCTGTTTTTT. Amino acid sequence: CASSLGFTGELFF.

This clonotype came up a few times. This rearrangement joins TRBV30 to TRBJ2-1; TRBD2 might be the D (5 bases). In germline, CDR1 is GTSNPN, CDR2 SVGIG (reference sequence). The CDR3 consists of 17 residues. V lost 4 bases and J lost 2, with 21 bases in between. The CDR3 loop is CAWNQKSVVGAYNEQFF. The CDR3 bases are TGTGCCTGGAACCAAAAGTCGGTCGTCGGGGCCTACAATGAGCAGTTCTTC.